One sample yielded the 10 T cell receptor beta chains listed below, sequenced in a study of CD8+CD57+ T cells in acquired aplastic anemia. The template used for profiling TCR beta VDJ and CDR3 was genomic DNA. TCRdb re-called the reads through MiXCR, storing one row per CDR3 protein. The repertoire holds 200,000 to 300,000 distinct CDR3 sequences, with roughly 82% as singletons. Individuals selected for sequencing had exhibited CD8+CD57+ cell expansion on flow cytometry. Sequencing was carried out using sorted CD4+, CD8+, or CD8+CD57+ T cells (not recorded which) from PBMCs. The source is a human donor with aplastic anemia.

As to this clonotype: The germline gene is not matched at one end of the junction; a read error may be the cause. The chain joins TRBV7-9 to TRBJ2-1, with a weak D call TRBD2 (6 bases). Germline assignment: CDR1 SEHNR and CDR2 FQNEAQ (reference sequence). The CDR3 runs to 13 residues. CDR3 amino acids: CASSVGGIHEKYF. CDR3 bases: TGTGCCAGCAGTGTTGGGGGGATCCATGAGAAGTACTTC.

The genes are TRBV7-9 and TRBJ2-6, with D possibly called TRBD1 or TRBD2 (6 bases each). V dropped 3 bases and J dropped 13 bases, with 22 bases sitting between them. The CDR3 contains 16 residues. CDR1 and CDR2 from the germline V gene are SEHNR and FQNEAQ (reference sequence). CDR3 nucleotides: TGTGCCAGCAGCTTTGAGAGTAGCTACGGGGGCAATGTCCTGACTTTC. Translated, it gives CASSFESSYGGNVLTF.

This clonotype was picked up one time. The chain links TRBV5-4 to TRBJ2-6; 7 nucleotides agree with TRBD1. Germline values: CDR1 SGHNT, CDR2 YYREEE (reference sequence). V lost 5 bases to trimming and J lost 4 bases; unmatched junction nucleotides: 0. The CDR3 extends over 13 amino acids. DNA of the CDR3: TGTGCCAGCAGGGGACAGGGGGCCAACGTCCTGACTTTC. Its protein product is CASRGQGANVLTF.

The chain couples TRBV5-6 to TRBJ2-1; TRBD2 is a possible D gene (5 bases). The germline V gene encodes CDR1 SGHDT and CDR2 YYEEEE. The CDR3 length is 11 residues. The V end lost 3 bases, the J end lost 10 bases, and 8 bases lay between the germline ends. The chain's CDR3 is CASSWEREQFF. The CDR3, as DNA: TGTGCCAGCAGCTGGGAGAGGGAGCAGTTCTTC.

Comments on this clonotype: Mismatch with germline at one junction end may stem from a read error. CDR3 in amino acids: CASSTPSGDEQYFF. The CDR3 region has the DNA TGTGCCAGCAGCACACCTAGTGGAGACGAGCAGTACTTTTTT. The chain couples TRBV9 to TRBJ2-3; D gene uncertain. Germline V gene lookup returns CDR1 SGDLS and CDR2 YYNGEE. CDR3 length: 14 residues.

Notes on this clonotype: Given the absence of the conserved phenylalanine or tryptophan at the CDR3 end, a read error is likely. The DNA is omitted, as the CDR3 cannot be located on it reliably, and the CDR3 follows TCRdb's listing. The rearrangement joins TRBV2 to TRBJ1-1; the DNA was not used to check the table's D call, TRBD1. Germline V gene sequence: CDR1 SNHLY, CDR2 FYNNEI. 14 amino acids form the CDR3, both terminal residues included. The CDR3 sequence: CASGGGGTNTQYFV.

The chain combines TRBV4-3 with TRBJ1-3, with 7 bases matching TRBD1. The germline gives CDR1 LGHNA, CDR2 YSLEER. This CDR3 is built from 14 residues. The junction had 1 base not matched to a gene; V was cut back by 3 bases and J by 2 bases. The CDR3 nucleotides read TGCGCCAGCAGCCAGGGGACAGCTGGAAACACCATATATTTT. It yields the protein CASSQGTAGNTIYF.

Comment on this clonotype: A much larger clone lies one base from this, so it may be a read error. The rearrangement joins TRBV7-8 to TRBJ2-1; the match to TRBD2 covers 7 bases. The CDR3 has 16 residues. V was pared by 2 bases and J by 13 bases, with 17 bases of the junction left unmatched. The V gene's germline CDR1 is SGHVS and CDR2 FQNEAQ. Written as DNA, the CDR3 is TGTGCCAGCAGCTTACCGGGAGGTCCCGATAGGCAGTATCAGTTCTTC. The encoded protein is CASSLPGGPDRQYQFF.

The gene calls are TRBV10-2 and TRBJ2-2, with 8 bases identical to TRBD2. Germline CDR1 is WSHSY and CDR2 is SAAADI. The CDR3 has 12 residues. The V and J ends lost 7 bases and 10 bases, in that order; junction bases with no gene match: 5. The CDR3 sequence is CASTIGGEELFF. The CDR3 DNA is TGCGCCAGCACCATCGGGGGGGAGGAGCTGTTTTTT.

About this clonotype: The final CDR3 position lacks the conserved phenylalanine or tryptophan, pointing to a likely read error. The DNA is left out, because the CDR3 cannot be placed on it with certainty; the CDR3 is given as TCRdb lists it. The chain employs TRBV9 and TRBJ2-3; no DNA check was done on the table's D call, TRBD1. Germline V gives CDR1 SGDLS, CDR2 YYNGEE. With termini counted, the CDR3 has 13 amino acids. CDR3 amino acids: CASSEGVMGKGSL.